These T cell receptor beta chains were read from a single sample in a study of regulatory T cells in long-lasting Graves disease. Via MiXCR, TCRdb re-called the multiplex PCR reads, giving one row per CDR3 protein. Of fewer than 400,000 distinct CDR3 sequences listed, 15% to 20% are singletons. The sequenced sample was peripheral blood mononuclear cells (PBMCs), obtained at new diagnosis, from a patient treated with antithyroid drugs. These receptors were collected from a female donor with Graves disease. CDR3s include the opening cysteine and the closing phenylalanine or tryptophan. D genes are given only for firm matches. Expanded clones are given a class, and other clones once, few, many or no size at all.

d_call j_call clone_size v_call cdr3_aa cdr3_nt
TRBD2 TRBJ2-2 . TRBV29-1 CSVGGRGTGELFF TGCAGCGTTGGGGGGAGGGGTACCGGGGAGCTGTTTTTT
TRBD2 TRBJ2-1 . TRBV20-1 CSSPGGNEQFF TGCAGTTCCCCGGGGGGCAATGAGCAGTTCTTC
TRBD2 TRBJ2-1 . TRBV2 CASKTSGRSSYNEQFF TGTGCCAGCAAAACTAGCGGGAGGAGCTCCTACAATGAGCAGTTCTTC
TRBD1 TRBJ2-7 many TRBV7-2 CASSQTGGGEQYF TGTGCCAGCAGTCAAACAGGGGGCGGGGAGCAGTACTTC
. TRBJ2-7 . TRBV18 CAGSPSLTNYEQYF TGTGCCGGCTCACCGAGTCTTACAAACTACGAGCAGTACTTC
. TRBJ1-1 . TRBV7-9 CASSNFRRENTEAFF TGTGCCAGCAGCAATTTCAGGCGGGAGAACACTGAAGCTTTCTTT
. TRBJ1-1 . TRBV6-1 CASSHPGGTEAFF TGTGCCAGCAGCCATCCGGGGGGCACTGAAGCTTTCTTT
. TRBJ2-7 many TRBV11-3 CASSPNLAASSYEQYF TGTGCCAGCAGCCCAAATCTGGCGGCCAGCTCCTACGAGCAGTACTTC
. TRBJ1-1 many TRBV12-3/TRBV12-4 CASSPAWSTEAFF TGTGCCAGCAGTCCGGCTTGGAGCACTGAAGCTTTCTTT
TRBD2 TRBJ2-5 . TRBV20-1 CSAGRLAGVLGTQYF TGCAGTGCGGGGAGGCTAGCGGGAGTTTTAGGGACCCAGTACTTC
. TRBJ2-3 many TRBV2 CASSVVQGTDTQYF TGTGCCAGCAGTGTTGTACAGGGCACAGATACGCAGTATTTT
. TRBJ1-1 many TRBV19 CASSITMGTSHTEAFF TGTGCCAGTAGTATTACGATGGGGACATCGCACACTGAAGCTTTCTTT
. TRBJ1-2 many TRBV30 CAWSSGSAGYTF TGTGCCTGGAGCTCAGGCTCGGCGGGCTACACCTTC
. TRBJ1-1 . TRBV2 CASSEALLGRWVFF TGTGCCAGCAGTGAAGCGCTTCTCGGCAGGTGGGTTTTCTTT
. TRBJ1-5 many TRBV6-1 CASSVHREQPQHF TGTGCCAGCAGTGTCCACAGGGAACAGCCCCAGCATTTT